The next 8 T cell receptor beta chains were all read from a single sample in a study of cytomegalovirus exposure and HLA in healthy donors. The PCR employed 60 Vbeta primers together with 13 Jbeta primers. TCRdb's copy holds only in-frame clones and misses some; the assay was immunoSEQ multiplex PCR. The sample carries fewer than 110,000 clones, 65% to 85% recorded once. Sequenced input: PBMCs. The receptors come from a man aged 45 to 65 in good health and CMV-seronegative.

CDR3 coding DNA: TGCGCCAGCAGCCAAGTAGGGGGAGGACTAGCGGAACTTCAGTACTTC. Protein sequence: CASSQVGGGLAELQYF. The chain couples TRBV4-1 to TRBJ2-7; 10 bases match TRBD2. The germline V gene has CDR1 MGHRA and CDR2 YSYEKL. Trimming removed 1 base from V and 10 bases from J; junction bases left unmatched: 13. This CDR3 is 16 amino acids long.

The genes are TRBV28 and TRBJ2-3, with 10 positions matching TRBD2. Trimming took 4 bases from V and 1 from J; bases not matched to a gene: 8. Per germline, CDR1 MDHEN and CDR2 SYDVKM. The CDR3 runs to 17 residues. CDR3 coding DNA: TGTGCCAGCAGTTCCCCCTCCGGGACTAGCGGCACAGATACGCAGTATTTT. Translated, it gives CASSSPSGTSGTDTQYF.

The gene calls are TRBV6-1 and TRBJ2-2; 8 bases match TRBD1. This CDR3 has 15 residues. The germline V gene encodes CDR1 MNHNS and CDR2 SASEGT. The V segment lost 5 bases and the J segment 7 bases; nucleotides outside the gene matches: 9. CDR3 DNA sequence: TGTGCCAGCAGTCCACGACAGGGGATGGGCGGGGAGCTGTTTTTT. It translates to CASSPRQGMGGELFF.

CDR3 region: CASSLTLGSTEAFF. CDR3 nucleotide sequence: TGCGCCAGCAGCTTGACGTTAGGGAGCACTGAAGCTTTCTTT. The chain couples TRBV5-1 to TRBJ1-1, with unresolved D. The CDR3 length is 14 residues. Germline CDR1 is SGHRS and CDR2 is YFSETQ. Trimming shortened V by 1 base and J by 4 bases, and 11 bases separated the two germline ends.

In its sample, this clone was seen once. V is TRBV4-2 and J is TRBJ1-5, with 7 positions matching TRBD1. This CDR3 spans 17 amino acids. CDR1 is LGHNA and CDR2 is YNFKEQ in the germline V gene. Losses at the gene ends were 1 base for V and 1 base for J; bases not matched to a gene: 7. The CDR3 DNA sequence: TGTGCCAGCAGCCAAGCACACAGGGGTCTAAGCAATCAGCCCCAGCATTTT. It encodes CASSQAHRGLSNQPQHF.

The chain links TRBV5-1 to TRBJ2-1, with a tentative D call TRBD1 (5 bases). Germline V gene lookup returns CDR1 SGHRS and CDR2 YFSETQ. The CDR3 has 15 residues. Trimming pared 6 bases from V and 0 bases from J, leaving 13 bases between. The CDR3 DNA follows: TGCGCCAGCATCCAGGGTTTGGGCTCCTACAATGAGCAGTTCTTC. Translated, it gives CASIQGLGSYNEQFF.

This chain links TRBV10-3 with TRBJ1-2, with D uncertain. V was trimmed by 7 bases and J by 3 bases, leaving 15 bases between them. This CDR3 comprises 14 residues. Looked up from germline, CDR1 is ENHRY and CDR2 is SYGVKD. CDR3 region: CAINTVAEDYGYTF. The CDR3 bases are TGTGCCATCAACACCGTCGCGGAAGACTATGGCTACACCTTC.

In its sample, this clone was seen once. This rearrangement joins TRBV5-4 to TRBJ2-4; 11 bases map to TRBD1. This CDR3 has 17 residues. V shed 3 bases, J shed 7 bases, and the junction held 12 bases outside the gene matches. In germline, CDR1 is SGHNT, CDR2 YYREEE (reference sequence). CDR3 sequence reads: CASSSRTGQGAVNIQYF. CDR3 in DNA: TGTGCCAGCAGCTCAAGGACCGGACAGGGGGCGGTGAACATTCAGTACTTC.